What follows are 13 T cell receptor beta chains derived from one specimen sequenced in a study of spatial heterogeneity in lung cancer (dated by TCRdb to the late 2010s). The investigation overall reported the following: A correlation was observed between the number of expanded intratumoral alpha and beta TCRs and the tumor nonsynonymous mutation count.

The time point label here, explained by the study, means: sample taken at primary tumor resection. These TCRs are of unknown antigen specificity. Library creation used 5' RACE. For sequencing, a NextSeq 500 was employed. TCRdb cleaned the public reads at Q25 with fastp, built clones with MiXCR and kept in-frame beta chains. CDR3 protein sequences are deduplicated, and each keeps its most common genes and DNA. Recorded for this sample are 15,000 to 20,000 distinct CDR3 sequences; roughly 9% of them occurred a single time. Less than 25% of the sample rests with the top ten. Specimen: lung tumor tissue, collected at surgery. The receptors were sampled from a female donor with early-stage non-small cell lung cancer.

In regard to this clonotype: As an off-target read in a library built for alpha chains, this beta chain has a frequency of little significance. Here the CDR3 reads CASSPVIGQYF. The CDR3 coding sequence is TGTGCCAGCAGCCCCGTAATCGGGCAGTACTTC. The chain has TRBV11-2 and TRBJ2-7; D uncertain. This CDR3 is 11 amino acids long. Germline CDR1 SGHAT, CDR2 FQNNGV. With 5 bases removed from V and 9 bases from J, the gap between germline ends came to 11 bases.

Only a few counts were recorded for this clonotype. A library prepared for alpha chains yielded this beta chain as an off-target read; its size is of little meaning. This chain uses TRBV19 with TRBJ1-6; D not resolved. This CDR3 spans 14 amino acids. V was cut by 6 bases and J by 6 bases, with 12 bases left in between. The germline gives CDR1 LNHDA, CDR2 SQIVND (reference sequence). The CDR3 reads CASSQRPTNSPLHF. In DNA, the CDR3 is TGTGCCAGTAGCCAAAGACCTACTAATTCACCCCTCCACTTT.

The sample holds a few counts of this clonotype. This beta chain is a stray sequence in a library constructed for alpha chains; its clone size is not meaningful. The CDR3 DNA reads as TGTGCCAGCAGCTTAGGGTGGTCAGAAGCCAAAAACATTCAGTACTTC. Amino acids: CASSLGWSEAKNIQYF. The chain uses TRBV7-3 and TRBJ2-4; D is uncertain. The CDR3 totals 16 residues. The V gene's germline CDR1 is SGHTA and CDR2 FQGTGA. Trimming took off 2 bases at V and 0 bases at J, with 11 bases between the two ends. Based on the CDR3 plus reference TRBV7-3 and TRBJ2-4, the full variable domain is GAGVSQTPSNKVTEKGKYVELRCDPISGHTALYWYRQSLGQGPEFLIYFQGTGAADDSGLPNDRFFAVRPEGSVSTLKIQRTERGDSAVYLCASSLGWSEAKNIQYFGAGTRLSVL.

Many counts were recorded for this clonotype. The library was designed around alpha chains, so this beta chain is a stray read whose abundance carries little weight. The chain carries TRBV12-3 or TRBV12-4 and TRBJ1-2, with no clear D. The CDR3 contains 13 residues. Trimming shortened V by 3 bases and J by 6 bases, and 11 bases separated the two germline ends. The DNA of the CDR3 is TGTGCCAGCAGTTTCGCAAGGACGCATGGCTACACCTTC. It codes for CASSFARTHGYTF.

This clonotype has only a few counts. This beta chain is an unintended read in a library built for alpha chains; its size means little. V is TRBV3-1 and J is TRBJ1-5; D is ambiguous. Trimming removed 1 base from V and 0 bases from J, with 13 bases in between. The CDR3 has 17 amino acids. In germline, CDR1 is LGHDT, CDR2 YNNKEL (reference sequence). The CDR3, as DNA: TGTGCCAGCAGCCAAGGGACCGACCGGCATAGCAATCAGCCCCAGCATTTT. Protein sequence: CASSQGTDRHSNQPQHF.

About this clonotype: This beta chain was picked up by a library intended for alpha chains and is off target, so its count carries little meaning. The chain couples TRBV7-6 to TRBJ2-7, with D perhaps TRBD1 (5 bases). The CDR3 spans 14 residues. Germline V gene data show CDR1 as SGHVS and CDR2 as FNYEAQ. V lost 1 base and J 2 bases, leaving 9 bases between the germline ends. Here the CDR3 DNA reads TGTGCCAGCAGCTTAGAGCAGGGTGCCTACGAGCAGTACTTC. Protein: CASSLEQGAYEQYF.

This clonotype was recorded only once. The size of this beta chain means little, since it is a stray read in a library made for alpha chains. V is TRBV2 and J is TRBJ2-3, with D perhaps matching TRBD2 (6 bases). The length of the CDR3 is 14 residues. V lost 6 bases, J lost 2 bases, and 12 bases lay in between. From germline, CDR1 is SNHLY and CDR2 FYNNEI. For the CDR3, the DNA is TGTGCCAGCAGGGCCGGGAGCAACACAGATACGCAGTATTTT. This encodes CASRAGSNTDTQYF.

In this sample, this clonotype turned up many times. This beta chain is an unintended read in a library built for alpha chains; its size means little. The V gene is TRBV5-4, the J gene TRBJ2-5; D perhaps matches TRBD1 (5 bases). The CDR3 has 14 residues. V was pared by 0 bases and J by 1 base, with 7 bases between. Looked up from germline, CDR1 is SGHNT and CDR2 is YYREEE (reference sequence). CDR3 coding DNA: TGTGCCAGCAGCTTGGAAAGGGGCCAAGAGACCCAGTACTTC. Its protein product is CASSLERGQETQYF.

About this clonotype itself: The library was designed around alpha chains, so this beta chain is a stray read whose abundance carries little weight. The rearrangement joins TRBV5-6 to TRBJ1-5; unclear D gene. CDR1 is SGHDT and CDR2 is YYEEEE in the germline V gene. The CDR3 has 17 amino acids. The V end lost 1 base, the J end lost 2 bases, and 16 bases lay between the germline ends. The DNA for the CDR3 is TGTGCCAGCAGCTTGTCCGGGAAGTCGAGCGGCAATCAGCCCCAGCATTTT. Its translation is CASSLSGKSSGNQPQHF.

For this clonotype: This beta chain was picked up by a library intended for alpha chains and is off target, so its count carries little meaning. The V gene is TRBV12-3 or TRBV12-4, the J gene TRBJ1-2; D unresolved. CDR3 length: 13 residues. Trimming shortened V by 3 bases and J by 4 bases, and 9 bases separated the two germline ends. CDR3 protein: CASSFGQTYGYTF. CDR3 DNA: TGTGCCAGCAGTTTCGGGCAGACCTATGGCTACACCTTC.

Remarks on this clonotype: Because the library targeted alpha chains, this beta chain is an off-target read whose size means little. The chain has TRBV9 and TRBJ2-4; D call uncertain. The CDR3 is 14 amino acids. V dropped 4 bases and J dropped 2 bases, with 10 bases sitting between them. Looked up from germline, CDR1 is SGDLS and CDR2 is YYNGEE. CDR3 nucleotide sequence: TGTGCCAGCAGCCCCATGACCCCCAAAAACATTCAGTACTTC. Its protein is CASSPMTPKNIQYF.

This clonotype was recorded a few times. Being off target in a library aimed at alpha chains, this beta chain has a size of little meaning. The genes are TRBV5-1 and TRBJ2-3, with 9 positions matching TRBD1. The CDR3 extends over 16 amino acids. The V gene end was trimmed by 5 bases and the J gene end by 2 bases; junction bases not matched to a gene: 9. Per germline, CDR1 SGHRS and CDR2 YFSETQ. The DNA for the CDR3 is TGCGCCAGCAGTCCCCGACAGGGGGGACCCACAGATACGCAGTATTTT. It yields the protein CASSPRQGGPTDTQYF.

This clonotype has ten or more counts. The junction departs from germline at one end; a sequencing error may be responsible. The library was designed around alpha chains, so this beta chain is a stray read whose abundance carries little weight. V and J are TRBV20-1 and TRBJ2-5; 7 nucleotides line up with TRBD1. Germline V gives CDR1 DFQATT, CDR2 SNEGSKA (reference sequence). The CDR3 sequence is 15 residues long. The DNA of the CDR3 is TGCAGTGCTCGAGAGGCACGACAGGGCGGAGAGACCCAGTACTTC. Protein: CSAREARQGGETQYF.